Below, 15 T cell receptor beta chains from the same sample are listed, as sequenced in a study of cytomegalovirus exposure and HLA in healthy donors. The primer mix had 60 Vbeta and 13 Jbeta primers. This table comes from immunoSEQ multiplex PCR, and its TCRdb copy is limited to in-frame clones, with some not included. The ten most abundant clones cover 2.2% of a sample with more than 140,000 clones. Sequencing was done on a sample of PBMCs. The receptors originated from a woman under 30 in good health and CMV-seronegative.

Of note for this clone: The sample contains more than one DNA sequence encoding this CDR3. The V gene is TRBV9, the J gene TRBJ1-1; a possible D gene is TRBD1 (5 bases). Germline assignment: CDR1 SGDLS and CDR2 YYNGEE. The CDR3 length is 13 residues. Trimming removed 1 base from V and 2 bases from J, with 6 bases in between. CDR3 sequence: CASSVQGNTEAFF. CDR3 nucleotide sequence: TGTGCCAGCAGCGTACAGGGAAACACTGAAGCTTTCTTT.

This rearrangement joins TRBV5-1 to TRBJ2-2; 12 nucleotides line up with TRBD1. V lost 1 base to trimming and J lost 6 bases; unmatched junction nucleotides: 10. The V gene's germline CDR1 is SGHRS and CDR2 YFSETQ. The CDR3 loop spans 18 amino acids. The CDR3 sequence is CASSLIPPGQGASGELFF. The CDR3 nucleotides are TGCGCCAGCAGCTTGATCCCCCCGGGACAGGGGGCCTCCGGGGAGCTGTTTTTT.

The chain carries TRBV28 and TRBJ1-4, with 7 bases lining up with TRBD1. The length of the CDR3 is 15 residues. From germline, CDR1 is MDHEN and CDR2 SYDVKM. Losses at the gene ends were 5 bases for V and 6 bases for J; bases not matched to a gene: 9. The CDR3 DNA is TGTGCCAGCAGTCCCCCGACAGGGCTGGATGAAAAACTGTTTTTT. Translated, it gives CASSPPTGLDEKLFF.

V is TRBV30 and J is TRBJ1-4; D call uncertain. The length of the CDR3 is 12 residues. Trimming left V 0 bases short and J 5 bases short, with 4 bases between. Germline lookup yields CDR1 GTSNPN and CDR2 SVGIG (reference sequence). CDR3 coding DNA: TGTGCCTGGAGTGTACAGAATGAAAAACTGTTTTTT. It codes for CAWSVQNEKLFF.

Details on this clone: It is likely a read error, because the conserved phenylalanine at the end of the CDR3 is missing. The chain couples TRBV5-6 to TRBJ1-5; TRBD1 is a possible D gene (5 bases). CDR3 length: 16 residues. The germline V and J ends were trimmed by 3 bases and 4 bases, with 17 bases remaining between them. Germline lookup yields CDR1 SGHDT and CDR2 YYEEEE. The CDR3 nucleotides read TGTGCCAGCAGCTCTGGGCCATTCGGGGGGAATCAGCCCCAGCATTCT. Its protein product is CASSSGPFGGNQPQHS.

The CDR3 here is CASSQGTDEAFF. CDR3 bases: TGTGCCAGCAGTCAGGGGACAGATGAAGCTTTCTTT. This rearrangement joins TRBV6-5 to TRBJ1-1, with 7 bases aligning to TRBD1. V lost 5 bases and J lost 7; bases outside the gene matches: 4. The CDR3 is 12 residues long. Germline CDR1 MNHEY, CDR2 SVGAGI.

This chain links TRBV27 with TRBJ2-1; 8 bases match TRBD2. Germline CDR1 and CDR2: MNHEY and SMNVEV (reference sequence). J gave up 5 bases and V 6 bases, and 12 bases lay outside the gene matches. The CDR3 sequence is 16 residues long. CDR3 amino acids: CASRRVGTRADNEQFF. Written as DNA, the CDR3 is TGTGCCAGCAGAAGGGTCGGGACTAGAGCCGACAATGAGCAGTTCTTC.

As DNA, the CDR3 is TGCGCCAGCAGCCAAGCGGGGGGGGAGGGGGCTGATACGCAGTATTTT. Translation: CASSQAGGEGADTQYF. The rearrangement links TRBV4-1 to TRBJ2-3; D possibly corresponds to TRBD2 (8 bases). Germline CDR1 is MGHRA and CDR2 is YSYEKL. This CDR3 has 16 residues. V was shortened by 1 base and J by 6 bases, with 17 bases between the two germline ends.

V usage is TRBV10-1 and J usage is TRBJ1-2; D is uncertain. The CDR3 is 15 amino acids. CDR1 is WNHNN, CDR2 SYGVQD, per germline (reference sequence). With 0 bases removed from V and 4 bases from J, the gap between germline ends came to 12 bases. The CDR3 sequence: CASSESVYRSYGYTF. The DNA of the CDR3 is TGCGCCAGCAGTGAGTCGGTGTACAGATCCTATGGCTACACCTTC.

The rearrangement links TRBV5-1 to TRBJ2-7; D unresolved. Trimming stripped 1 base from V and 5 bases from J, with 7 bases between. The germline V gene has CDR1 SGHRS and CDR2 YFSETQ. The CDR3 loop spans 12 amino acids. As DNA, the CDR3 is TGCGCCAGCAGCTTGACCACTAACGAGCAGTACTTC. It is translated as CASSLTTNEQYF.

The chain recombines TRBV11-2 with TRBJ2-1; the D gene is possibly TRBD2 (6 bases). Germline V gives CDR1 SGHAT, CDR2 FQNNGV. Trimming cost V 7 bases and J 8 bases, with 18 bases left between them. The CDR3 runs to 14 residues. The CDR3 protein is CASNPGGRRDEQFF. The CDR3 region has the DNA TGTGCCAGCAACCCCGGAGGTAGGAGGGATGAGCAGTTCTTC. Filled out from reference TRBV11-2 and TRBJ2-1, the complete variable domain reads EAGVAQSPRYKIIEKRQSVAFWCNPISGHATLYWYQQILGQGPKLLIQFQNNGVVDDSQLPKDRFSAERLKGVDSTLKIQPAKLEDSAVYLCASNPGGRRDEQFFGPGTRLTVL.

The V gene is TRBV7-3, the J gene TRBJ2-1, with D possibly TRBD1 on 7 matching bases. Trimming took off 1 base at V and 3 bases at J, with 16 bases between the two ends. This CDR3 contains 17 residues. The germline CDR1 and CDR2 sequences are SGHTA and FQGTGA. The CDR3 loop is CASSLKGGQSNYNEQFF. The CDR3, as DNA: TGTGCCAGCAGCTTAAAGGGGGGACAGTCAAACTACAATGAGCAGTTCTTC.

CDR3 amino acids: CASSEEAGPGETQYF. The CDR3 region has the DNA TGTGCCAGCAGTGAAGAGGCGGGTCCCGGGGAGACCCAGTACTTC. The J gene is TRBJ2-5, the V gene TRBV2; a possible D gene is TRBD2 (5 bases). The CDR3 runs 15 residues. Germline values: CDR1 SNHLY, CDR2 FYNNEI. Between the trimmed V and J ends, which lost 1 base and 5 bases, there was a span of 14 bases. Full variable domain (remainder filled in from reference TRBV2 and TRBJ2-5): EPEVTQTPSHQVTQMGQEVILRCVPISNHLYFYWYRQILGQKVEFLVSFYNNEISEKSEIFDDQFSVERPDGSNFTLKIRSTKLEDSAMYFCASSEEAGPGETQYFGPGTRLLVL.

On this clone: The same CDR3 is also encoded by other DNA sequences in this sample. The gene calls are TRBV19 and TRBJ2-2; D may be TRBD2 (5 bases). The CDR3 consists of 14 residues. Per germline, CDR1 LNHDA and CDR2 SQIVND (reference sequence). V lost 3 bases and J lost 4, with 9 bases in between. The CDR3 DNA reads TGTGCCAGTAGTATCGGCGGAGGCACCGGGGAGCTGTTTTTT. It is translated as CASSIGGGTGELFF.

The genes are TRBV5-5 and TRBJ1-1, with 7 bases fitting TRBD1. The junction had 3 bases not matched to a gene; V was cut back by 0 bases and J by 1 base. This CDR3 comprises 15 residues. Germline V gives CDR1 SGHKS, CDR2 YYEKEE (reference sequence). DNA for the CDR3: TGTGCCAGCAGCTTGGGGAGGGGGCAGAACACTGAAGCTTTCTTT. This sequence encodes CASSLGRGQNTEAFF.